These T cell receptor beta chains were read from a single sample in a study of T cells after yellow fever vaccination. TCRdb called the 5' RACE reads again in MiXCR, with one record for every CDR3 protein. The repertoire holds approximately 330,000 distinct CDR3 sequences, with roughly an eighth as singletons. Here the sequenced sample was CD4+ T cells sorted from PBMCs, taken 15 days after the yellow fever booster vaccination. The origin of the receptors is a man younger than 35 who received the YFV17D yellow fever vaccine. The CDR3 runs from the conserved cysteine through the conserved F or W. D genes are given only for firm matches. A row's size may be missing; if present it is once, few, many or a size class.

j_gene,abundance,d_gene,v_gene,CDR3nt,CDR3aa
TRBJ2-2,.,TRBD2,TRBV4-3,TGCGCCAGCAGCCCTCGGGGGGGAAAGGTTGCCGGGGAGCTGTTTTTT,CASSPRGGKVAGELFF
TRBJ2-4,.,.,TRBV20-1,TGCAGTGCTAGGACGCAGTCCCTCGGCATTCAGTACTTC,CSARTQSLGIQYF
TRBJ2-1,few,.,TRBV7-2,TGTGCCAGCAGCTCAAACATTGGCGAGCAGTTCTTC,CASSSNIGEQFF
TRBJ1-1,few,.,TRBV18,TGTGCCAGCTCAAATGTACCAGGGAAGAACACTGAAGCTTTCTTT,CASSNVPGKNTEAFF
TRBJ2-3,.,.,TRBV3-1,TGTGCCAGCAGCCACGGGCCCAAAAGGGGGGCCACAGATACGCAGTATTTT,CASSHGPKRGATDTQYF
TRBJ1-2,.,.,TRBV16,TGTGCCAGCAGCCAAGTCGGAAACCTAGCTAACTATGGCTACACCTTC,CASSQVGNLANYGYTF
TRBJ1-2,few,TRBD1,TRBV9,TGTGCCAGCAGCGTCGGGACAGGACCCAACTATGGCTACACCTTC,CASSVGTGPNYGYTF
TRBJ2-6,once,.,TRBV6-5,TGTGCCAGCAGCCCAACGGCCGTTGGTGGGGCCAACGTCCTGACTTTC,CASSPTAVGGANVLTF
TRBJ1-5,few,.,TRBV6-2/TRBV6-3,TGTGCCAGCAGTTTCACCGCCAACAATCAGCCCCAGCATTTT,CASSFTANNQPQHF
TRBJ2-1,few,TRBD2,TRBV7-2,TGTGCCAGCAGACCCCAAATCGGGGGGGAGCAGTTCTTC,CASRPQIGGEQFF
TRBJ2-1,few,TRBD2,TRBV6-5,TGTGCCAGCAGCTCATTAGCGGGGGGGCCCTACAATGAGCAGTTCTTC,CASSSLAGGPYNEQFF
TRBJ2-5,.,TRBD2,TRBV9,TGTGCCAGCAGCGCAGGGAGTAGCGGGGGGCAAGAGACCCAGTACTTC,CASSAGSSGGQETQYF
TRBJ1-2,few,TRBD1,TRBV24-1,TGTGCCACCAGTGATTTCAGGGGGGGCTACACCTTC,CATSDFRGGYTF
TRBJ2-3,few,.,TRBV28,TGTGTCTGTGTCCGGGGGGCCGCCACAGATACGCAGTATTTT,CVCVRGAATDTQYF
TRBJ1-5,few,.,TRBV6-6,TGTGCCAGCAGTTCCCCGGCGGGGGGTAGCAATCAGCCCCAGCATTTT,CASSSPAGGSNQPQHF
TRBJ2-3,few,TRBD2,TRBV15,TGTGCCACCAGCAGAGTCGGGGGGGACACAGATACGCAGTATTTT,CATSRVGGDTDTQYF
TRBJ1-2,few,TRBD1,TRBV7-2,TGTGCCAGCAGCGGGGCGGACAGGGCAGGCGGCTACACCTTC,CASSGADRAGGYTF
TRBJ2-2,.,.,TRBV10-3,TGTGCCATCGGTAGGGGGAAGTCCTCCGGGGAGCTGTTTTTT,CAIGRGKSSGELFF
TRBJ2-2,.,.,TRBV19,TGTGCCAGTAGTATACCGGCAAACACCGGGGAGCTGTTTTTT,CASSIPANTGELFF
TRBJ2-3,few,TRBD2,TRBV7-9,TGTGCCAGCAGCTATCCGGGACTAGCGGGGAGGGCAGATACGCAGTATTTT,CASSYPGLAGRADTQYF
TRBJ2-3,.,TRBD2,TRBV12-3/TRBV12-4,TGTGCCAGCACCAGCGGGAAACGTGCAGATACGCAGTATTTT,CASTSGKRADTQYF
TRBJ1-2,few,.,TRBV4-1,TGCGCCAGCAGCCTCGGGACCCCACTCTCTGGCTACACCTTC,CASSLGTPLSGYTF
TRBJ2-7,.,.,TRBV11-2,TGTGCCAGCAGCTTGGACCTATCCTTCTACGAGCAGTACTTC,CASSLDLSFYEQYF
TRBJ2-3,many,.,TRBV7-2,TGTGCCAGCAGCTTAAGGCCAGGGACAGATACGCAGTATTTT,CASSLRPGTDTQYF
TRBJ1-1,.,.,TRBV7-2,TGTGCCAGCAGCTCACAGGGTCGTACTGAAGCTTTCTTT,CASSSQGRTEAFF
TRBJ2-1,.,TRBD2,TRBV19,TGTGCCAGTAGTATAGATCTTCGGCGGGGGGGCCTCAATGAGCAGTTCTTC,CASSIDLRRGGLNEQFF
TRBJ2-1,few,.,TRBV4-2,TGTGCCAGCAGCCAAGAACTTTACAATGAGCAGTTCTTC,CASSQELYNEQFF
TRBJ2-1,.,.,TRBV24-1,TGTGCCACCAGTGATTTGCGGGGCCAGCCCAATGAGCAGTTCTTC,CATSDLRGQPNEQFF
TRBJ2-2,.,.,TRBV11-2,TGTGCCAGCAGCTTAGACGGGGGAAAGGTGTTTTTT,CASSLDGGKVFF
TRBJ2-5,few,TRBD1,TRBV29-1,TGCAGCGGGGGAAGGACAGGACTTGAGACCCAGTACTTC,CSGGRTGLETQYF
TRBJ2-7,many,.,TRBV6-5,TGTGCCAGCAGTCTCGGGCCGATGGGGTCCTACGAGCAGTACTTC,CASSLGPMGSYEQYF
TRBJ1-1,.,TRBD1,TRBV7-8,TGTGCCAGCAGCTTAGGGGCTTCCGGGACAGGGGGCACTGAAGCTTTCTTT,CASSLGASGTGGTEAFF
TRBJ2-4,.,.,TRBV29-1,TGCAGCGTCCTCCTGGGGAGGTCGGCCAAAAACATTCAGTACTTC,CSVLLGRSAKNIQYF
TRBJ2-5,.,.,TRBV9,TGTGCCAGCAGCGCCTACGGAGGACAAGAGACCCAGTACTTC,CASSAYGGQETQYF
TRBJ1-2,few,.,TRBV12-3/TRBV12-4,TGTGCCAGCACGACCCGGGGGGCCCTCTATGGCTACACCTTC,CASTTRGALYGYTF
TRBJ2-1,few,TRBD1,TRBV19,TGTGCCAGTAGTATAGCAGGGGGACCGCAGTTCTTC,CASSIAGGPQFF
TRBJ2-2,few,TRBD1,TRBV7-9,TGTGCCAGCAGCGTCGGAACAGGGGGCACCGGGGAGCTGTTTTTT,CASSVGTGGTGELFF
TRBJ2-1,few,TRBD1,TRBV7-2,TGTGCCAGCACGGGACAGGGGATAAACAATGAGCAGTTCTTC,CASTGQGINNEQFF
TRBJ2-5,few,.,TRBV5-4,TGTGCCAGCAGCTTGGTGGGGGACCTAGGGGTTCCAGAGACCCAGTACTTC,CASSLVGDLGVPETQYF
TRBJ2-5,.,.,TRBV24-1,TGTGCCACCAGTGATCCCGGGACACGGGAGGAGGAGACCCAGTACTTC,CATSDPGTREEETQYF
TRBJ2-3,.,TRBD2,TRBV5-4,TGTGCCAGCAGCTTGGCCGCCGGGCGGGGGGGTCGGACAGATACGCAGTATTTT,CASSLAAGRGGRTDTQYF
TRBJ2-1,.,TRBD2,TRBV7-3,TGTGCCAGCAGCTTCAACGGGGGGTTCGTGGGCAACAATGAGCAGTTCTTC,CASSFNGGFVGNNEQFF
TRBJ2-1,few,TRBD2,TRBV11-2,TGTGCCAGCAGCACCCTAGCGGGGGGACGGGGTGAGCAGTTCTTC,CASSTLAGGRGEQFF
TRBJ1-4,few,.,TRBV3-1,TGTGCCAGCAGCCGACAGGCGACGGCTGAAAAACTGTTTTTT,CASSRQATAEKLFF
TRBJ2-3,few,.,TRBV4-1,TGCGCCAGCCGCGGAAGGGGGACCGGGCTCGCAGCGGATACGCAGTATTTT,CASRGRGTGLAADTQYF
TRBJ1-1,few,.,TRBV3-1,TGTGCCAGCAGCCATGAGGGAAGAACTGAAGCTTTCTTT,CASSHEGRTEAFF
TRBJ2-3,.,TRBD2,TRBV4-2,TGTGCCAGCAGCCAAGAGACTAGCGGGGGCCGGGGTACGCAGTATTTT,CASSQETSGGRGTQYF
TRBJ2-3,few,TRBD2,TRBV6-6,TGTGCCAGCCAAGAGGCTAGCGGGGGGCAAGCAGGGGATACGCAGTATTTT,CASQEASGGQAGDTQYF
TRBJ2-1,many,.,TRBV25-1,TGTGCCAGCAGTATGAGACTTACCCCGGCGGATGAGCAGTTCTTC,CASSMRLTPADEQFF
TRBJ1-1,few,.,TRBV9,TGTGCCAGCAGCGTACTGCGGGGGGGGTTGAACACTGAAGCTTTCTTT,CASSVLRGGLNTEAFF
TRBJ2-3,few,TRBD2,TRBV20-1,TGCAGTGCTAGAGATTACAGCGGGAACACAGATACGCAGTATTTT,CSARDYSGNTDTQYF